The 10 T cell receptor beta chains below come from one sample, sequenced in a study of blood T cells in healthy people across ages. Combining a sample-barcoded 5' primer with a J-beta primer mix, a second PCR ran for about 7 to 11 cycles. TCRdb reprocessed the 5' RACE reads via MiXCR and lists one record per CDR3 protein. The sample lists about 1.6 million distinct CDR3 sequences, around 36% occurring once. The sample was blood. These receptors all come from a woman aged 25 to 45 in good health.

This clonotype showed up just a few times. The J gene is TRBJ2-3, the V gene TRBV11-1, with 10 bases that match TRBD2. The CDR3 spans 21 residues. The V segment lost 6 bases and the J segment 1 base; nucleotides outside the gene matches: 22. The germline CDR1 and CDR2 sequences are SGHAT and FQDESV (reference sequence). For the CDR3, the DNA is TGTGCCAGCAGAGGGAGCGTAAGGACTAGCGGAATATTACCAGGCACAGATACGCAGTATTTT. Translation: CASRGSVRTSGILPGTDTQYF.

This clonotype occurred many times. This chain links TRBV5-8 with TRBJ2-5, with 14 positions matching TRBD2. The CDR3 is 16 amino acids. The V gene's germline CDR1 is SGHTS and CDR2 YDEGEE. J gave up 3 bases and V 4 bases, and 5 bases lay outside the gene matches. The CDR3 nucleotides are TGTGCCAGCAGCCCCGGGACTAGCGGGAGAGAAGAGACCCAGTACTTC. It encodes CASSPGTSGREETQYF.

This clonotype was observed many times. The genes are TRBV20-1 and TRBJ2-1; the D gene is possibly TRBD2 (6 bases). V was trimmed by 5 bases and J by 2 bases, leaving 16 bases between them. This CDR3 comprises 15 residues. Germline CDR1 reads DFQATT; CDR2 reads SNEGSKA (reference sequence). The CDR3 protein is CSAPIGSFTYNEQFF. The CDR3, as DNA: TGCAGTGCTCCTATCGGGAGTTTCACCTACAATGAGCAGTTCTTC.

The chain couples TRBV6-6 to TRBJ2-5; TRBD2 matches 8 bases. V shed 8 bases, J shed 5 bases, and the junction held 4 bases outside the gene matches. From germline, CDR1 is MNHNY and CDR2 SVGAGI (reference sequence). This CDR3 comprises 12 residues. This CDR3 reads CASESGGETQYF. The CDR3 region has the DNA TGTGCCAGCGAGAGCGGGGGCGAGACCCAGTACTTC.

The rearrangement joins TRBV20-1 to TRBJ2-7; D gene ambiguous. This CDR3 comprises 13 residues. V was clipped by 1 base and J by 2 bases, with 9 bases between them. From germline, CDR1 is DFQATT and CDR2 SNEGSKA (reference sequence). The CDR3, as DNA: TGCAGTGCTAGAGCGGTCGGCACCTACGAGCAGTACTTC. It encodes CSARAVGTYEQYF.

The chain is built from TRBV15 and TRBJ2-7; D may correspond to TRBD1 or TRBD2 (5 bases each). The CDR3 loop spans 16 amino acids. Trimming shortened V by 1 base and J by 0 bases, and 13 bases separated the two germline ends. CDR1 LNHNV and CDR2 YYDKDF come from the germline V gene (reference sequence). CDR3 nucleotides: TGTGCCACCAGCAGAGGTGAGGGGAAGGGCTCCTACGAGCAGTACTTC. Translating it yields CATSRGEGKGSYEQYF.

This chain links TRBV27 with TRBJ2-3; the D is unclear. V lost 3 bases and J lost 0, with 10 bases in between. The V gene's germline CDR1 is MNHEY and CDR2 SMNVEV (reference sequence). The length of the CDR3 is 15 residues. The chain's CDR3 is CASSFLGRSTDTQYF. The CDR3 bases are TGTGCCAGCAGTTTCTTAGGTCGGAGCACAGATACGCAGTATTTT.

This clonotype was recorded only once. The junction departs from germline at one end; a sequencing error may be responsible. Written as DNA, the CDR3 is TGTGCCAGCAGTTTAGTGGGGGTGTCCGGTCACAATGGGCAGTTCTTC. Its translation: CASSLVGVSGHNGQFF. The chain employs TRBV12-3 or TRBV12-4 and TRBJ2-1, with D perhaps being TRBD1 or TRBD2 (5 bases each). This CDR3 is 16 amino acids long.

This clonotype was seen only a few times. V usage is TRBV10-2 and J usage is TRBJ1-2, with TRBD1 matching 8 bases. J lost 1 base, V lost 6 bases, and 1 base had no gene match. Germline values: CDR1 WSHSY, CDR2 SAAADI. The CDR3 contains 13 residues. The CDR3 coding sequence is TGCGCCAGCAGGGGACAGGATAACTATGGCTACACCTTC. Translation gives CASRGQDNYGYTF.

The V call is TRBV6-2 or TRBV6-3, the J call TRBJ2-3; D not resolved. Germline CDR1 reads MNHEY; CDR2 reads SVGEGT. There are 14 residues in the CDR3. This CDR3 is CATFGRGLPDTQYF. The CDR3 nucleotides are TGTGCTACATTCGGGCGTGGGTTACCAGATACGCAGTATTTT.